This T cell receptor (beta chain) originates from a study of T cell responses to AZD1222 COVID-19 vaccine. Profiling relied on immunoSEQ multiplex PCR, and the TCRdb table lists in-frame clones only, not all of them. The sample lists roughly 100,000 clones; around nine tenths were seen once. The ends lost 5 bases at V and 7 bases at J; junction bases unmatched: 12. The CDR3 is 15 amino acids. CDR1 is MDHEN, CDR2 SYDVKM, per germline. Specimen: peripheral blood, collected 28 days after the second dose of the MenACWY control vaccine. The chain carries TRBV28 and TRBJ1-2; 8 positions agree with TRBD1. This receptor was identified in an adult who received the MenACWY meningococcal vaccine as a control. CDR3 residues: CASSLLTGTGGGYTF. CDR3 in DNA: TGTGCCAGCAGTCTTCTTACCGGGACAGGCGGTGGCTACACCTTC.